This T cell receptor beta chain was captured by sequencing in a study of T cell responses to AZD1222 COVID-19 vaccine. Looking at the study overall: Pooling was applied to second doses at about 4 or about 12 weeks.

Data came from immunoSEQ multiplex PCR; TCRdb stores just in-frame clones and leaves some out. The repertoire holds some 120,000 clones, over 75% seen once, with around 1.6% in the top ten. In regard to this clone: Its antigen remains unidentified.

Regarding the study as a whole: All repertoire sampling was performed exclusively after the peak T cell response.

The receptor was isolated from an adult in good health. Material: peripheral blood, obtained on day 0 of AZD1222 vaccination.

This chain's CDR3 is CASSEVRDRASGNTIYF. As DNA, the CDR3 is TGTGCCAGCAGTGAAGTGAGGGATCGGGCCTCTGGAAACACCATATATTTT. The rearrangement joins TRBV6-1 to TRBJ1-3; no clear D gene. CDR1 is MNHNS, CDR2 SASEGT, per germline. CDR3 length: 17 amino acids. V was clipped by 1 base and J by 0 bases, with 13 bases between them.